The source of this TCR beta chain is a study of cytomegalovirus exposure and HLA in healthy donors. Findings and caveats of the study: There was a cluster of highly shared sequence variants that was likely a sequencing artifact.

Germline CDR1 WSHSY, CDR2 SAAADI. V shed 6 bases and J shed 10 bases, with 10 bases lying between them. The CDR3 covers 11 residues. Details on this clone: Its antigen is undetermined.

It was with 60 Vbeta and 13 Jbeta primers that the PCR ran. Data came from immunoSEQ multiplex PCR; TCRdb stores just in-frame clones and leaves some out. Of about 120,000 clones in the sample, 80% were seen once. The receptor comes from a man aged 25 to 40 in good health and CMV-seronegative. Material for sequencing was PBMCs. The chain is built from TRBV10-2 and TRBJ2-1, with TRBD2 as a possible D gene (6 bases). The CDR3 protein is CASRALAEQFF. The CDR3 coding sequence is TGCGCCAGCAGGGCCCTAGCGGAGCAGTTCTTC.